The 32 T cell receptor beta chains presented below share a single source sample, sequenced in a study of blood T cell repertoires in COVID-19. Sequencing used immunoSEQ multiplex PCR; TCRdb keeps in-frame clones, though not all of them. The table shows over 150,000 clones, with about 80% occurring only once. Sample: PBMCs or T cells enriched from blood (not recorded which). Every receptor here comes from a man aged 50 to 59 who had recovered from COVID-19.

This rearrangement joins TRBV5-1 to TRBJ2-5; unclear D gene. This CDR3 is built from 14 residues. V lost 1 base to trimming and J lost 1 base, with 8 bases between them. Germline V gene data show CDR1 as SGHRS and CDR2 as YFSETQ. Here the CDR3 DNA reads TGCGCCAGCAGCTTGCGTGTCAGCCAAGAGACCCAGTACTTC. It translates to CASSLRVSQETQYF.

This chain links TRBV12-3 or TRBV12-4 with TRBJ1-6; 7 bases align to TRBD1. The CDR3 runs to 13 residues. The ends lost 4 bases at V and 9 bases at J; junction bases unmatched: 3. The CDR3 spells CASSWDSLSPLHF. In DNA form, the CDR3 reads TGTGCCAGCAGTTGGGACAGTCTTTCACCCCTCCACTTT.

The rearrangement uses TRBV7-2 and TRBJ1-3; tentatively, D is TRBD1 (5 bases). Per the germline V gene, CDR1 is SGHTA and CDR2 is FQGNSA. With 1 base removed from V and 3 bases from J, the gap between germline ends came to 10 bases. CDR3 length equals 15 residues. As DNA, the CDR3 is TGTGCCAGCAGCTTAGGGTCCAGGGTTGGAAACACCATATATTTT. Its protein is CASSLGSRVGNTIYF.

This clone was found a few times. This chain connects TRBV3-1 (or the pseudogene TRBV3-2) to TRBJ1-6, with D possibly matching TRBD1 (5 bases). Trimming stripped 3 bases from V and 9 bases from J, with 15 bases between. The CDR3 length is 15 residues. Germline loops: CDR1 LGHDT, CDR2 YNNKEL (reference sequence). CDR3 sequence: CASSHSGQGLSPLHF. The CDR3 DNA reads as TGTGCCAGCAGCCATTCAGGGCAGGGACTTTCACCCCTCCACTTT.

This chain uses TRBV6-5 with TRBJ1-6; D might be TRBD1 (5 bases). The germline V gene encodes CDR1 MNHEY and CDR2 SVGAGI. V lost 3 bases to trimming and J lost 10 bases, with 13 bases between them. This CDR3 has 14 amino acids. CDR3 loop: CASSYNGARSPLHF. In DNA form, the CDR3 reads TGTGCCAGCAGTTATAATGGGGCGAGGTCACCCCTCCACTTT.

This chain connects TRBV6-5 to TRBJ2-7; D possibly corresponds to TRBD2 (5 bases). V was shortened by 2 bases and J by 7 bases, with 12 bases between the two germline ends. The CDR3 has 13 amino acids. Germline loops: CDR1 MNHEY, CDR2 SVGAGI. The CDR3 sequence: CASSYPGTGEQYF. The CDR3 nucleotides are TGTGCCAGCAGTTACCCGGGAACGGGGGAGCAGTACTTC.

This clone was seen a few times. This chain uses TRBV5-1 with TRBJ2-3, with TRBD1 as a possible D gene (5 bases). The CDR3 extends over 15 amino acids. Germline assignment: CDR1 SGHRS and CDR2 YFSETQ. Trimming stripped 0 bases from V and 4 bases from J, with 12 bases between. The CDR3 DNA sequence: TGCGCCAGCAGCTTGGCGCAGGGTTTGGCAGATACGCAGTATTTT. Translating it yields CASSLAQGLADTQYF.

The V and J genes are TRBV6-5 and TRBJ2-7, with 10 nucleotides matching TRBD1. The CDR3 spans 16 residues. Trimming cost V 4 bases and J 2 bases; bases outside gene matches: 8. CDR1 MNHEY and CDR2 SVGAGI come from the germline V gene. Here the CDR3 reads CASSSRTGGVAYEQYF. CDR3 sequence (DNA): TGTGCCAGCAGTTCCCGGACAGGGGGTGTAGCCTACGAGCAGTACTTC.

The CDR3 coding sequence is TGTGCCAGCAGCCAAGCGGCGGGGGGGCAGGGCAATGAGCAGTTCTTC. It encodes CASSQAAGGQGNEQFF. This chain connects TRBV4-2 to TRBJ2-1; 9 nucleotides match TRBD2. The CDR3 spans 16 residues. Germline V gene data show CDR1 as LGHNA and CDR2 as YNFKEQ. With V trimmed by 1 base and J by 6 bases, 7 bases remained unmatched.

The CDR3 nucleotides are TGTGCCAGCAGCCGGGAGGGGGGACGAGGTCAGCCCCAGCATTTT. It is translated as CASSREGGRGQPQHF. The chain joins TRBV7-2 to TRBJ1-5, with D perhaps TRBD1 (6 bases). Trimming cost V 5 bases and J 6 bases, with 17 bases left between them. In germline, CDR1 is SGHTA, CDR2 FQGNSA. The CDR3 covers 15 residues.

This sequence joins TRBV15 and TRBJ1-2, with D perhaps matching TRBD1 (5 bases). There are 17 residues in the CDR3. Germline V CDR1 and CDR2: LNHNV, YYDKDF (reference sequence). The V end was cut by 1 base, the J end by 4 bases, with 19 bases between. CDR3 nucleotides: TGTGCCACCAGCAGAGTCGAGGGGACTGTGTTGCGCTATGGCTACACCTTC. It encodes CATSRVEGTVLRYGYTF.

This rearrangement joins TRBV19 to TRBJ2-7; maybe TRBD1 (6 bases). Germline assignment: CDR1 LNHDA and CDR2 SQIVND (reference sequence). The V and J ends lost 6 bases and 0 bases respectively, with 9 bases between them. The CDR3 totals 13 residues. The CDR3 sequence is CASRDSNSYEQYF. CDR3 DNA: TGTGCCAGTAGGGACAGTAACTCCTACGAGCAGTACTTC.

CDR3: CASSLPLGGGDYEQYF. CDR3 nucleotide sequence: TGTGCCAGCAGCTTACCGCTCGGCGGGGGGGATTACGAGCAGTACTTC. The V call is TRBV11-2, the J call TRBJ2-7, with 9 positions matching TRBD2. Germline V gives CDR1 SGHAT, CDR2 FQNNGV. The CDR3 contains 16 residues. Trimming removed 2 bases from V and 4 bases from J; junction bases left unmatched: 9.

This chain uses TRBV18 with TRBJ1-5; TRBD1 matches at 9 bases. J gave up 4 bases and V 2 bases, and 3 bases lay outside the gene matches. CDR1 KGHSH and CDR2 LQKENI come from the germline V gene. The length of the CDR3 is 15 residues. In DNA form, the CDR3 reads TGTGCCAGCTCACCAGGGACAGGGTGGAATCAGCCCCAGCATTTT. Its protein is CASSPGTGWNQPQHF.

The V call is TRBV9, the J call TRBJ2-3; unclear D gene. V lost 4 bases to trimming and J lost 2 bases, with 5 bases between them. Per the germline V gene, CDR1 is SGDLS and CDR2 is YYNGEE. The CDR3 is made up of 12 amino acids. The chain's CDR3 is CASSPDTDTQYF. Here the CDR3 DNA reads TGTGCCAGCAGCCCAGACACAGATACGCAGTATTTT.

Here the CDR3 DNA reads TGTGCCACCAGCAGACCTGGCCCTTACGAGCAGTACTTC. Its protein product is CATSRPGPYEQYF. V gene TRBV15 combines with J gene TRBJ2-7; D remains unclear. From germline, CDR1 is LNHNV and CDR2 YYDKDF (reference sequence). V lost 2 bases and J lost 4, with 9 bases in between. This CDR3 has 13 amino acids. The variable domain in full, completed from reference TRBV15 and TRBJ2-7, reads DAMVIQNPRYQVTQFGKPVTLSCSQTLNHNVMYWYQQKSSQAPKLLFHYYDKDFNNEADTPDNFQSRRPNTSFCFLDIRSPGLGDTAMYLCATSRPGPYEQYFGPGTRLTVT.

CDR3 sequence (DNA): TGTGCCAGCAGTCCCAGAAACCTAGCGGGGAGAGTCACCGGGGAGCTGTTTTTT. Translated, it gives CASSPRNLAGRVTGELFF. This sequence joins TRBV28 and TRBJ2-2; 9 positions match TRBD2. The CDR3 is 18 residues long. Trimming removed 5 bases from V and 4 bases from J; junction bases left unmatched: 14. Germline CDR1 reads MDHEN; CDR2 reads SYDVKM.

The chain is built from TRBV6-2 or TRBV6-3 and TRBJ2-6, with TRBD2 identical over 9 bases. The CDR3 has 19 residues. Trimming took 0 bases from V and 0 from J; bases not matched to a gene: 6. The germline V gene encodes CDR1 MNHEY and CDR2 SVGEGT. The CDR3 region has the DNA TGTGCCAGCAGTTACTCGATTCTAGCGGGACTCTCTGGGGCCAACGTCCTGACTTTC. This encodes CASSYSILAGLSGANVLTF.

The chain joins TRBV7-9 to TRBJ1-1, with D possibly being TRBD1 (6 bases). Trimming cost V 2 bases and J 2 bases, with 15 bases left between them. Germline V lookup: CDR1 SEHNR, CDR2 FQNEAQ (reference sequence). The CDR3 loop spans 16 amino acids. Here the CDR3 reads CASSLSGQRRNTEAFF. CDR3 DNA: TGTGCCAGCAGCTTATCAGGACAGAGGAGAAACACTGAAGCTTTCTTT.

This chain connects TRBV9 to TRBJ2-7; no clear D. CDR1 SGDLS and CDR2 YYNGEE come from the germline V gene. V lost 4 bases and J 3 bases, leaving 17 bases between the germline ends. This CDR3 region has 15 residues. For the CDR3, the DNA is TGTGCCAGCAGCCCTGATCGACTGGAAAACTACGAGCAGTACTTC. This gives the protein CASSPDRLENYEQYF.

The gene calls are TRBV30 and TRBJ1-1; TRBD1 aligns across 9 bases. The length of the CDR3 is 14 residues. With 3 bases clipped from V and 5 bases from J, the junction kept 7 bases outside the gene matches. The V gene's germline CDR1 is GTSNPN and CDR2 SVGIG (reference sequence). CDR3 sequence (DNA): TGTGCCTGGAGGACTACAGGGGGCCTTACTGAAGCTTTCTTT. This gives the protein CAWRTTGGLTEAFF.

This chain joins TRBV2 and TRBJ2-3; TRBD2 matches 7 bases. CDR3 size: 16 residues. CDR1 is SNHLY, CDR2 FYNNEI, per germline. V trimming: 10 bases; J trimming: 3 bases; junction bases outside the gene matches: 16. As DNA, the CDR3 is TGTGCCACCCCCCTAGGAACCGGGGGGATAACAGATACGCAGTATTTT. It encodes CATPLGTGGITDTQYF.

The table lists this clone with a count of one. The rearrangement links TRBV7-8 to TRBJ1-1; D is perhaps TRBD1 (6 bases). The V gene's germline CDR1 is SGHVS and CDR2 FQNEAQ. With 0 bases removed from V and 7 bases from J, the gap between germline ends came to 9 bases. The CDR3 has 13 residues. The CDR3 is CASSLAGAGEAFF. CDR3 DNA: TGTGCCAGCAGCTTAGCGGGGGCCGGTGAAGCTTTCTTT.

V gene TRBV6-5 combines with J gene TRBJ1-1; weak D call: TRBD1 (5 bases). V lost 7 bases and J 4 bases, leaving 13 bases between the germline ends. The germline V gene has CDR1 MNHEY and CDR2 SVGAGI. The CDR3 totals 13 residues. CDR3 region: CASTFSRGTEAFF. The CDR3 region has the DNA TGTGCCAGCACTTTCTCAAGGGGCACTGAAGCTTTCTTT.

The chain links TRBV6-2 or TRBV6-3 to TRBJ2-2; maybe TRBD2 (5 bases). The germline gives CDR1 MNHEY, CDR2 SVGEGT. The V end lost 1 base, the J end lost 0 bases, and 9 bases lay between the germline ends. The length of the CDR3 is 16 residues. CDR3 sequence reads: CASSYWRVANTGELFF. For the CDR3, the DNA is TGTGCCAGCAGTTACTGGCGGGTCGCGAACACCGGGGAGCTGTTTTTT.

This clone was counted only a few times. V usage is TRBV19 and J usage is TRBJ1-4; D possibly corresponds to TRBD1 (5 bases). V was shortened by 6 bases and J by 3 bases, with 11 bases between the two germline ends. The CDR3 runs to 14 residues. CDR1 and CDR2 (germline): LNHDA, SQIVND (reference sequence). The CDR3 is CASRGGSANEKLFF. CDR3 in DNA: TGTGCCAGTAGGGGGGGGTCAGCTAATGAAAAACTGTTTTTT.

The rearrangement links TRBV7-6 to TRBJ2-7; TRBD2 matches 9 bases. From germline, CDR1 is SGHVS and CDR2 FNYEAQ. The CDR3 sequence is 15 residues long. The junction had 9 bases not matched to a gene; V was cut back by 2 bases and J by 7 bases. CDR3 region: CASSLRPLAGEEQYF. As DNA, the CDR3 is TGTGCCAGCAGCTTACGTCCACTAGCGGGTGAGGAGCAGTACTTC.

The V and J genes are TRBV5-1 and TRBJ1-6; possibly TRBD1 for D (6 bases). CDR1 is SGHRS, CDR2 YFSETQ, per germline. The CDR3 consists of 15 residues. Trimming shortened V by 0 bases and J by 7 bases, and 11 bases separated the two germline ends. The CDR3 DNA reads as TGCGCCAGCAGCTTGGCCCCGCAGGGGAATTCACCCCTCCACTTT. It encodes CASSLAPQGNSPLHF.

In this sample, this clone turned up a few times. The chain links TRBV19 to TRBJ1-2; 7 nucleotides line up with TRBD1. The CDR3 loop spans 14 amino acids. The germline CDR1 and CDR2 sequences are LNHDA and SQIVND (reference sequence). V dropped 6 bases and J dropped 4; count of bases not matched to a gene: 8. The CDR3 sequence: CASRSGQEIYGYTF. The CDR3 DNA reads as TGTGCCAGTAGGTCCGGACAGGAGATCTATGGCTACACCTTC.

The chain combines TRBV9 with TRBJ2-1; 7 bases fit TRBD1. Trimming removed 6 bases from V and 8 bases from J; junction bases left unmatched: 8. The CDR3 sequence is 13 residues long. Germline V gene sequence: CDR1 SGDLS, CDR2 YYNGEE. The CDR3 DNA follows: TGTGCCAGCACACAGGGGTCATTAGATGAGCAGTTCTTC. It translates to CASTQGSLDEQFF.

This clone was observed a single time. The J gene is TRBJ2-2, the V gene TRBV12-5; TRBD2 aligns across 13 bases. The CDR3 runs 21 residues. V lost 0 bases and J lost 5; bases outside the gene matches: 15. In germline, CDR1 is LGHNT, CDR2 FRNRAP. The CDR3 coding sequence is TGTGCTAGTGGTTTGGTCACACGGACTAGCGGGGGCCCCGCATATACCGGGGAGCTGTTTTTT. Protein: CASGLVTRTSGGPAYTGELFF.

This sequence joins TRBV19 and TRBJ1-1; 9 bases agree with TRBD1. CDR1 is LNHDA and CDR2 is SQIVND in the germline V gene (reference sequence). Trimming cost V 6 bases and J 3 bases; bases outside gene matches: 5. This CDR3 is 14 amino acids long. The CDR3 bases are TGTGCCAGTAGCATCGGACAGGGGTACACTGAAGCTTTCTTT. Its translation: CASSIGQGYTEAFF. The variable domain in full, with the rest retrieved from reference TRBV19 and TRBJ1-1, is DGGITQSPKYLFRKEGQNVTLSCEQNLNHDAMYWYRQDPGQGLRLIYYSQIVNDFQKGDIAEGYSVSREKKESFPLTVTSAQKNPTAFYLCASSIGQGYTEAFFGQGTRLTVV.